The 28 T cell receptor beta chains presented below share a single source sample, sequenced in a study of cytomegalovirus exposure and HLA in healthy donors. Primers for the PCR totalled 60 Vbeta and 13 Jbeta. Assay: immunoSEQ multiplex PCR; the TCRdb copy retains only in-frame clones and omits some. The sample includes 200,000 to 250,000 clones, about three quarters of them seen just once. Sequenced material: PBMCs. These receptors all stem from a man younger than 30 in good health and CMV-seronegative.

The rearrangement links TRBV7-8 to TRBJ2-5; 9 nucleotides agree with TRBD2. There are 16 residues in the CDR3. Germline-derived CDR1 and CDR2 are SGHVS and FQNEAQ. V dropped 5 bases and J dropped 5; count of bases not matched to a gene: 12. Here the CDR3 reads CASSKLKREEDETQYF. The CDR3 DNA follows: TGTGCCAGCAGCAAGCTGAAGCGGGAGGAGGATGAGACCCAGTACTTC.

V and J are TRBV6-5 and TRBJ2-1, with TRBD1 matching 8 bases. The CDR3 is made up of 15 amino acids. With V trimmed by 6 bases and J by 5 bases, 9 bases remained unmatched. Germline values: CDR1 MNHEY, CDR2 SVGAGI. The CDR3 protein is CASSRTGSMDNEQFF. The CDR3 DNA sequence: TGTGCCAGCAGCCGGACAGGGAGTATGGACAATGAGCAGTTCTTC.

This CDR3 reads CASSVASGGAHEQFF. CDR3 nucleotide sequence: TGTGCCAGCAGCGTAGCTAGCGGGGGGGCCCATGAGCAGTTCTTC. This chain uses TRBV9 with TRBJ2-1; 12 positions agree with TRBD2. This CDR3 has 15 amino acids. Germline loops: CDR1 SGDLS, CDR2 YYNGEE. J was trimmed by 8 bases and V by 0 bases; bases with no gene match: 3.

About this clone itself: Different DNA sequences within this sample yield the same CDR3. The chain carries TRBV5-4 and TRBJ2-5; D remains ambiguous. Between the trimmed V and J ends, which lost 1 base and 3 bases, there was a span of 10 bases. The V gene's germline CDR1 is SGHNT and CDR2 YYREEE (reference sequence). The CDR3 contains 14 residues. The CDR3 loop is CASSLLGLEETQYF. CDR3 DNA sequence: TGTGCCAGCAGCTTGCTAGGCCTTGAAGAGACCCAGTACTTC.

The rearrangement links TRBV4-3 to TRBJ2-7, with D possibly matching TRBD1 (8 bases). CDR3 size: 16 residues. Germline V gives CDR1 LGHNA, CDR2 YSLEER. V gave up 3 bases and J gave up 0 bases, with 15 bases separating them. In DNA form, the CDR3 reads TGCGCCAGCAGCCAGACAGGGGAGGGGAACTCCTACGAGCAGTACTTC. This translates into CASSQTGEGNSYEQYF.

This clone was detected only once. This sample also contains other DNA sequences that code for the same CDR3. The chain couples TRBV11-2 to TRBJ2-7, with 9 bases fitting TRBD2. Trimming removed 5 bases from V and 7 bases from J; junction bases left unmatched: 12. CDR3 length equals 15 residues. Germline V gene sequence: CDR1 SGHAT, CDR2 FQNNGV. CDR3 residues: CASSTGTSRAGEQYF. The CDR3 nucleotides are TGTGCCAGCAGCACCGGGACTAGCCGAGCTGGTGAGCAGTACTTC.

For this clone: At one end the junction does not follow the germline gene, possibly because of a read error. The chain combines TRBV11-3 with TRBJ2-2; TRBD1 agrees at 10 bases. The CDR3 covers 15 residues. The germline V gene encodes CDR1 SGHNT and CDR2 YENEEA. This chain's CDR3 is CASGTGVTNTEELFF. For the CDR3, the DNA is TGTGCCAGCGGGACAGGGGTGACAAACACCGAGGAGCTGTTTTTT. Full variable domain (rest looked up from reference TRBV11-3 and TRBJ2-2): EAGVVQSPRYKIIEKKQPVAFWCNPISGHNTLYWYLQNLGQGPELLIRYENEEAVDDSQLPKDRFSAERLKGVDSTLKIQPAELGDSAVYLCASGTGVTNTEELFFGEGSRLTVL.

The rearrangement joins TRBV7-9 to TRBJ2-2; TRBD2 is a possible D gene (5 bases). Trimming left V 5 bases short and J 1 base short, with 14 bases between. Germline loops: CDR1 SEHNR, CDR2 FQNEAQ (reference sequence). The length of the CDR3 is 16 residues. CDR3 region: CASSPPVSGNTGELFF. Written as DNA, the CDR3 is TGTGCCAGCAGCCCCCCTGTGAGCGGGAACACCGGGGAGCTGTTTTTT.

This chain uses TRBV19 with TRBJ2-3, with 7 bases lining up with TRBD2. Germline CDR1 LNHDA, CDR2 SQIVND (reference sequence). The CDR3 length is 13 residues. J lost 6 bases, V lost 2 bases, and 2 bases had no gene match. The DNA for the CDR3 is TGTGCCAGTAGTATAAGCGGGGCCGATACGCAGTATTTT. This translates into CASSISGADTQYF.

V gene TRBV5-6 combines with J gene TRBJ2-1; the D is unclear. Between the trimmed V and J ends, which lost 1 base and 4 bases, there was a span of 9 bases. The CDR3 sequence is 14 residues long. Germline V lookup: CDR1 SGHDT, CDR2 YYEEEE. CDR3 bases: TGTGCCAGCAGCTTGAGACTTATTTACAATGAGCAGTTCTTC. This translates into CASSLRLIYNEQFF.

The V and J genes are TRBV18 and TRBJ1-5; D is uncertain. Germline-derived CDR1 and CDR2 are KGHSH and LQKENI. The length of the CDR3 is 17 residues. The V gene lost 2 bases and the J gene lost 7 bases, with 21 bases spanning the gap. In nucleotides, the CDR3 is TGTGCCAGCTCACCAGACGACCTCTTAAGTCCGGGACAGCCCCAGCATTTT. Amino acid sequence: CASSPDDLLSPGQPQHF.

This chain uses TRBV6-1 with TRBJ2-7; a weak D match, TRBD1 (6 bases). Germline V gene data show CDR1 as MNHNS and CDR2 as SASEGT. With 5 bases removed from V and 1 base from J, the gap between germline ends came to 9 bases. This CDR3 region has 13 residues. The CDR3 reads CASSPDRSYEQYF. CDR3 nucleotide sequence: TGTGCCAGCAGTCCAGACAGGTCCTACGAGCAGTACTTC.

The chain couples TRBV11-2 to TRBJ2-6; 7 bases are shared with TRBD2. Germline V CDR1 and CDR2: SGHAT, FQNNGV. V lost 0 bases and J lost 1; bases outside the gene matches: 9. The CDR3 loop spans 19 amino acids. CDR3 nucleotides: TGTGCCAGCAGCTTAGAAGCCCGGCGGGGGTTTTCTGGGGCCAACGTCCTGACTTTC. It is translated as CASSLEARRGFSGANVLTF.

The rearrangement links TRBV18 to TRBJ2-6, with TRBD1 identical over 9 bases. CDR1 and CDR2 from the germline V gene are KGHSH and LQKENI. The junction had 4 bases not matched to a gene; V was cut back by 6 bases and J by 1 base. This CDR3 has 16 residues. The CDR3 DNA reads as TGTGCCAGCTCGCCGACAGGGGGATCTGGGGCCAACGTCCTGACTTTC. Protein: CASSPTGGSGANVLTF.

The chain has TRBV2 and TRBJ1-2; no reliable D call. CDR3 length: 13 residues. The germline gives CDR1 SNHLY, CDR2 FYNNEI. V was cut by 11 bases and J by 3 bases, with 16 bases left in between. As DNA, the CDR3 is TGTGCCTACGCCTCGGGGAGCTACTATGGCTACACCTTC. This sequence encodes CAYASGSYYGYTF.

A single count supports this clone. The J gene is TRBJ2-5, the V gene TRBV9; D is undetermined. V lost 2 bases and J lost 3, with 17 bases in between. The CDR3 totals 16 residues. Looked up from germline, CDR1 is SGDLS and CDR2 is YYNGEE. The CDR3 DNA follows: TGTGCCAGCAGCGTCCAGTACGGTAGCCTAGAAGAGACCCAGTACTTC. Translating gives CASSVQYGSLEETQYF.

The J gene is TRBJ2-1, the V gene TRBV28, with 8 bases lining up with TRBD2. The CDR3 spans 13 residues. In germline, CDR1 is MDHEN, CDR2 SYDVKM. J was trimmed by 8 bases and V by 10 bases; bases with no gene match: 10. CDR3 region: CATRGSGTHEQFF. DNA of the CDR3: TGTGCCACCCGGGGTAGCGGGACCCATGAGCAGTTCTTC.

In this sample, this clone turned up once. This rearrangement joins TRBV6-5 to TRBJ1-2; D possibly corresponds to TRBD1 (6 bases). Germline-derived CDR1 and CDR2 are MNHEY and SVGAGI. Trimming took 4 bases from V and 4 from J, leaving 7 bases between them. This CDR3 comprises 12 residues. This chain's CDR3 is CASSFRGYGYTF. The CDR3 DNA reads TGTGCCAGCAGTTTCAGGGGCTATGGCTACACCTTC.

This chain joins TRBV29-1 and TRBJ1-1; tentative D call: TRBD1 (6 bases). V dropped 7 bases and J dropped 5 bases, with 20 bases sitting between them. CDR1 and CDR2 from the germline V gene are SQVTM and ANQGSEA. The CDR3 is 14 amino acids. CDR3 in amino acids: CSGAPGPRGTEAFF. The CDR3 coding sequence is TGCAGCGGAGCACCGGGGCCGAGGGGGACTGAAGCTTTCTTT.

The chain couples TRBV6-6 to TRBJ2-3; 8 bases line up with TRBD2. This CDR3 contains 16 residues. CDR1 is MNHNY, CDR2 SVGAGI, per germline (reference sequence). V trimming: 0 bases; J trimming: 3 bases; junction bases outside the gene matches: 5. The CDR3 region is CASSYSSGGGTDTQYF. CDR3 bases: TGTGCCAGCAGTTACTCGAGCGGGGGAGGGACAGATACGCAGTATTTT.

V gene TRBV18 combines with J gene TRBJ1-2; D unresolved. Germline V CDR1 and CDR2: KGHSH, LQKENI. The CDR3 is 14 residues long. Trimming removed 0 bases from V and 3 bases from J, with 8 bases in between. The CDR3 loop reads CASSPPAEDYGYTF. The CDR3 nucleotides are TGTGCCAGCTCACCACCCGCAGAGGACTATGGCTACACCTTC.

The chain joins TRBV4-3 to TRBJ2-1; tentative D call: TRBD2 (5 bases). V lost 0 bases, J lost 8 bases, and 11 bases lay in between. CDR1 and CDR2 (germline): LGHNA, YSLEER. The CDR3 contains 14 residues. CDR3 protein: CASSQEGLSDEQFF. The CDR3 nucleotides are TGCGCCAGCAGCCAAGAAGGACTCTCTGATGAGCAGTTCTTC.

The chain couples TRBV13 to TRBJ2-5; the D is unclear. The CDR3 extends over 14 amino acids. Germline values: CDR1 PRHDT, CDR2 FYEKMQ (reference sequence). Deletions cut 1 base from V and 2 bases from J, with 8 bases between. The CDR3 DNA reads TGTGCCAGCAGCTTAGCCCGCGGTCAAGAGACCCAGTACTTC. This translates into CASSLARGQETQYF.

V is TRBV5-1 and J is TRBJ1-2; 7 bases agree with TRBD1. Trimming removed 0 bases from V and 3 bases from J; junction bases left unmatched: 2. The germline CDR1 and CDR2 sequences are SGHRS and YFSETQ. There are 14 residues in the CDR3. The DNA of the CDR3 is TGCGCCAGCAGCTTGGGGACAGGTTACTATGGCTACACCTTC. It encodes CASSLGTGYYGYTF.

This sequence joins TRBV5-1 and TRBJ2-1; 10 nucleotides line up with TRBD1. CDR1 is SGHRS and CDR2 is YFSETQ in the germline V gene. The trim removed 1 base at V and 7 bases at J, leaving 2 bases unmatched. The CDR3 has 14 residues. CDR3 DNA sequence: TGCGCCAGCAGCTTGCGGGACAGGGGTAATGAGCAGTTCTTC. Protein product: CASSLRDRGNEQFF.

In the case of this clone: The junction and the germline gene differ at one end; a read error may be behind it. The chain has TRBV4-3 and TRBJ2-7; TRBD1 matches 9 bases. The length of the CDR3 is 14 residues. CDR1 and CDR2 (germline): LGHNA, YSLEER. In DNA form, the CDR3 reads TGCGCCAGCAGCCCCCGGGACAGGGACCCACGAAAGGACTTC. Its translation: CASSPRDRDPRKDF.

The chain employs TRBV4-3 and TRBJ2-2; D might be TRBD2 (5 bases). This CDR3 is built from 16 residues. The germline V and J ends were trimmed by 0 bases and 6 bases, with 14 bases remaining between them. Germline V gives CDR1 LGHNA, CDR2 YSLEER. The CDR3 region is CASSQDRGSLAGELFF. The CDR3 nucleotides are TGCGCCAGCAGCCAAGATCGGGGTAGCTTGGCCGGGGAGCTGTTTTTT.

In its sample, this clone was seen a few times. CDR3 bases: TGCAGCGTTCCCCCGAGGACTAGCGGGAGGGTTGAGCAGTTCTTC. Amino acid sequence: CSVPPRTSGRVEQFF. The V and J genes are TRBV29-1 and TRBJ2-1; TRBD2 agrees at 15 bases. Trimming took 5 bases from V and 9 from J; bases not matched to a gene: 8. The CDR3 has 15 amino acids. CDR1 is SQVTM, CDR2 ANQGSEA, per germline.